A selection of T cell receptor beta chains follows, all from one sample in a study of CD8 T cells in Susac syndrome. TCRdb ran MiXCR on the immunoSEQ multiplex PCR reads and lists one entry per CDR3 protein. The table records some 130,000 distinct CDR3 sequences, 80% to 85% of them present only once. The specimen sequenced was CD8+ T cells from PBMCs. Source of these receptors: a human donor with multiple sclerosis. The conserved cysteine and the conserved F or W are not part of the CDR3 here.

J gene	V gene	CDR3 protein
TRBJ2-1	TRBV7-2	ASSWTSNEQF
TRBJ2-5	TRBV5-8	ASSLAKGTGGAETQY
TRBJ2-7	TRBV11-3	ASSPRQGSYEQY
TRBJ1-2	TRBV6-1	ASSPDRTGPNYGYT
TRBJ2-1	TRBV12-3/TRBV12-4	ASSLPLGDEQF
TRBJ1-2	TRBV29-1	SVEGTGDGYT
TRBJ2-1	TRBV7-3	ASSLMGTSNEQF
TRBJ2-1	TRBV9	ASSESGSYNEQF
TRBJ1-1	TRBV5-4	ASSFVGGGHTEAF
TRBJ1-6	TRBV3-1	ASSQDGGMGNSPLH
TRBJ2-1	TRBV28	ASSYTLGGNEQF
TRBJ2-5	TRBV18	ASSPPGLETQY
TRBJ2-1	TRBV6-6	AISLAGTYNEQF
TRBJ1-1	TRBV7-2	ASSPIHGRDTEAF
TRBJ2-2	TRBV29-1	SVEDQASVNTGELF
TRBJ1-5	TRBV27	ASSLGRSGQPQH
TRBJ1-2	TRBV12-3/TRBV12-4	ASSSDRPGGYT
TRBJ1-1	TRBV6-1	ASSVGRDTEAF
TRBJ2-1	TRBV13	ASSRGLAGGGFGEQF
TRBJ2-1	TRBV5-1	ASSFHRDRVINEQF
TRBJ1-2	TRBV7-9	ASSLGTAYYGYT
TRBJ1-5	TRBV27	ASSHRGFNQPQH
TRBJ2-7	TRBV4-1	ASSPITNAYEQY
TRBJ2-5	TRBV6-2/TRBV6-3	ASSYMGNPQETQY
TRBJ2-1	TRBV7-9	ASSSQGSHLNEQF
TRBJ1-4	TRBV20-1	SARDRGGEKLF
TRBJ1-6	TRBV28	ASSLRRSSYNSPLH
TRBJ1-1	TRBV13	ASSARGTDAF
TRBJ1-1	TRBV7-9	ASSSVPGGNTEAF
TRBJ2-6	TRBV7-9	ASSTQASGANVLT
TRBJ1-4	TRBV6-6	ASSLWTPNEEKLF
TRBJ2-3	TRBV9	ASSSRGARENTQY
TRBJ2-3	TRBV4-1	ASSHRTGDPTDTQY
TRBJ2-1	TRBV5-6	ASSKHGGASSYNEQF
TRBJ2-1	TRBV19	ASSVGNEQF
TRBJ2-1	TRBV7-6	ASSLQGGGQGDEQF
TRBJ1-2	TRBV19	ASTPWAGDKSYGYT
TRBJ1-1	TRBV12-5	ASGWGTLNTEAF
TRBJ2-7	TRBV5-5	ASSLAGSTYEQY
TRBJ1-1	TRBV7-9	ASSAGQGITEAF
TRBJ1-6	TRBV5-6	ASSLVRDRNSPLH
TRBJ1-1	TRBV6-6	ASSYDTEAF
TRBJ2-7	TRBV2	ASDPGVNDYEQY
TRBJ2-1	TRBV10-3	AISEPLEVAGVVFSYNEQF
TRBJ2-1	TRBV19	ASSHRLASGKTGLEQF
TRBJ1-3	TRBV5-6	ASSEGNSGNTIY
TRBJ2-7	TRBV12-3/TRBV12-4	ASSPSGQGVYEQY
TRBJ1-4	TRBV6-1	ASSTHRVGLELF
TRBJ2-2	TRBV7-6	ASRRLAGDLGELF